This TCR beta chain was captured in a study of blood T cell repertoires in COVID-19. For the study at large: Samples of COVID-19 (acute and convalescent) were obtained from the United States, Italy and Spain.

Germline CDR1 and CDR2: LNHDA and SQIVND (reference sequence). The CDR3 is 15 amino acids. V was shortened by 4 bases and J by 4 bases, with 16 bases between the two germline ends. This clone was observed many times. Clones were read by immunoSEQ multiplex PCR, and TCRdb kept only the in-frame ones, dropping some. The sample holds more than 130,000 clones, more than 80% seen once. The material sequenced was peripheral blood. This chain connects TRBV19 to TRBJ1-2, with D perhaps matching TRBD1 (6 bases). This TCR came from a woman of 80 years or more in a cohort sampled during active or convalescent COVID-19. The CDR3 sequence: CASSTNVGGPYGYTF. The CDR3 nucleotides are TGTGCCAGTAGTACCAACGTGGGGGGGCCCTATGGCTACACCTTC.